This T cell receptor beta chain was captured in a study of monozygotic twins with inflammatory bowel disease. Whole-study results and caveats: The co-twins with IBD showed lower TCRbeta diversity (inverse Simpson) than their healthy siblings.

TCRdb processed the 5' RACE reads again and assigns one entry to each CDR3 protein, with no DNA. The sample totals 150,000 to 200,000 distinct CDR3 sequences. Remarks on this clonotype: Its antigen is unidentified.

The CDR3 totals 15 residues. Germline loops: CDR1 SGHVS, CDR2 FNYEAQ. The source is a human donor with ulcerative colitis or Crohn's disease, or a healthy co-twin of an affected twin (not recorded which). The chain joins TRBV7-6 to TRBJ2-5; lacking DNA, the TRBD1 call made by TCRdb goes unchecked. The sample was blood. CDR3 region: CASSPEGTDQETQYF.